Following are 10 T cell receptor beta chains from one sample sequenced in a study of T cell responses to AZD1222 COVID-19 vaccine. The repertoire was sequenced with immunoSEQ multiplex PCR; TCRdb's copy has only in-frame clones and lacks some. The sample lists about 130,000 clones; more than 75% were seen once. Specimen: peripheral blood, collected on day 0 of AZD1222 vaccination. The receptors stem from an adult in good health.

This clone came up once. This rearrangement joins TRBV9 to TRBJ2-2; unclear D gene. V was shortened by 0 bases and J by 0 bases, with 9 bases between the two germline ends. This CDR3 spans 16 amino acids. The germline gives CDR1 SGDLS, CDR2 YYNGEE. CDR3 nucleotides: TGTGCCAGCAGCGTAGCTTTAGTTGCGAACACCGGGGAGCTGTTTTTT. Protein: CASSVALVANTGELFF.

V is TRBV7-8 and J is TRBJ1-5, with D uncertain. Germline loops: CDR1 SGHVS, CDR2 FQNEAQ. Deletions cut 2 bases from V and 0 bases from J, with 11 bases between. The CDR3 covers 16 residues. The CDR3 sequence: CASSLRATHSNQPQHF. The CDR3 DNA follows: TGTGCCAGCAGCTTAAGGGCTACCCATAGCAATCAGCCCCAGCATTTT.

This clone was observed a few times. The chain joins TRBV7-9 to TRBJ1-3; a possible D gene is TRBD1 (6 bases). The CDR3 is 16 amino acids. V was cut by 3 bases and J by 4 bases, with 16 bases left in between. Per germline, CDR1 SEHNR and CDR2 FQNEAQ (reference sequence). CDR3 residues: CASSFRGSPRGNTIYF. The CDR3 DNA follows: TGTGCCAGCAGCTTTAGGGGGAGTCCCAGAGGAAACACCATATATTTT.

The gene calls are TRBV29-1 and TRBJ1-1; D unresolved. The CDR3 extends over 12 amino acids. Germline assignment: CDR1 SQVTM and CDR2 ANQGSEA. V was trimmed by 3 bases and J by 0 bases, leaving 5 bases between them. CDR3 sequence reads: CSVDVVNTEAFF. CDR3 sequence (DNA): TGCAGCGTTGATGTCGTGAACACTGAAGCTTTCTTT.

The rearrangement uses TRBV5-1 and TRBJ2-5, with D unclear. The CDR3 has 13 amino acids. In germline, CDR1 is SGHRS, CDR2 YFSETQ. Trimming took 2 bases from V and 1 from J, leaving 6 bases between them. The CDR3 nucleotides are TGCGCCAGCAGCTTTGGCAGCCAAGAGACCCAGTACTTC. Its protein is CASSFGSQETQYF. Complete variable domain (other parts from reference TRBV5-1 and TRBJ2-5): KAGVTQTPRYLIKTRGQQVTLSCSPISGHRSVSWYQQTPGQGLQFLFEYFSETQRNKGNFPGRFSGRQFSNSRSEMNVSTLELGDSALYLCASSFGSQETQYFGPGTRLLVL.

The chain couples TRBV12-3 or TRBV12-4 to TRBJ1-5; no definite D call. The CDR3 is 13 amino acids. Trimming removed 1 base at V and 4 bases at J, with 5 bases between. The CDR3 region has the DNA TGTGCCAGCAGTTTAGTGGGGAATCAGCCCCAGCATTTT. Encoded protein: CASSLVGNQPQHF.

J is TRBJ1-3 and V is TRBV7-2; no firm D call. V lost 5 bases to trimming and J lost 1 base, with 12 bases between them. This CDR3 contains 15 residues. CDR1 is SGHTA and CDR2 is FQGNSA in the germline V gene. The CDR3 protein is CASSPTYYSGNTIYF. CDR3 bases: TGTGCCAGCAGCCCAACGTACTATTCTGGAAACACCATATATTTT.

The chain joins TRBV27 to TRBJ2-7, with a possible D match to TRBD2 (5 bases). The V and J ends lost 8 bases and 2 bases respectively, with 10 bases between them. Per the germline V gene, CDR1 is MNHEY and CDR2 is SMNVEV (reference sequence). This CDR3 spans 12 amino acids. CDR3 residues: CASRASPYEQYF. The CDR3 DNA is TGTGCCAGCCGCGCTAGCCCCTACGAGCAGTACTTC.

J is TRBJ1-1 and V is TRBV18, with no clear D. V was pared by 1 base and J by 5 bases, with 11 bases between. CDR1 and CDR2 from the germline V gene are KGHSH and LQKENI. The CDR3 is 14 amino acids. DNA for the CDR3: TGTGCCAGCTCACCACAGAAGGGTTTGACTGAAGCTTTCTTT. As protein: CASSPQKGLTEAFF.

The gene calls are TRBV7-2 and TRBJ2-3; 9 bases map to TRBD2. This CDR3 comprises 15 residues. V lost 4 bases and J lost 8; bases outside the gene matches: 10. CDR1 and CDR2 from the germline V gene are SGHTA and FQGNSA. CDR3 DNA sequence: TGTGCCAGCAGCTATAGCGGGGGTGCATTTGTTACGCAGTATTTT. It is translated as CASSYSGGAFVTQYF. Based on the CDR3 plus reference TRBV7-2 and TRBJ2-3, the full variable domain is GAGVSQSPSNKVTEKGKDVELRCDPISGHTALYWYRQSLGQGLEFLIYFQGNSAPDKSGLPSDRFSAERTGGSVSTLTIQRTQQEDSAVYLCASSYSGGAFVTQYFGPGTRLTVL.